These 7 T cell receptor beta chains came from one sample sequenced in a study of T-cell memory formation after mild COVID-19 (dated by TCRdb to about 2021). The library was built by means of 5' RACE. TCRdb lists the instrument as Illumina NovaSeq 6000. In TCRdb, the public reads were trimmed at Q25 with fastp and aligned with MiXCR, with productive beta chains retained. Rows matching on CDR3 protein sequence are summarized as one entry with the most common DNA and genes. This sample is represented by 200,000 to 300,000 distinct CDR3 sequences; over 15% of them were singletons. 22% of the sample comes from the top ten. Material for sequencing was PBMCs or a T cell subset sorted from them (not recorded which). These receptors came from a man between 18 and 35 years old who had mild COVID-19 (a few samples of this study predate the infection). The sample titles of this study are shuffled in the database, so cell type and time point are left out; the donor was told from shared clones.

The chain uses TRBV7-8 and TRBJ2-5, with a weak D call TRBD2 (6 bases). CDR3 length: 15 residues. Germline lookup yields CDR1 SGHVS and CDR2 FQNEAQ. The V end was cut by 1 base, the J end by 5 bases, with 14 bases between. In DNA form, the CDR3 reads TGTGCCAGCAGCTTAGGTTCTCGGCTAGCGGAGACCCAGTACTTC. This translates into CASSLGSRLAETQYF.

The sample holds a few counts of this clonotype. V is TRBV7-9 and J is TRBJ2-3, with TRBD2 matching 9 bases. CDR3 length: 14 residues. V shed 6 bases, J shed 4 bases, and the junction held 5 bases outside the gene matches. Looked up from germline, CDR1 is SEHNR and CDR2 is FQNEAQ (reference sequence). As DNA, the CDR3 is TGTGCCAGCAGTCCTAGCGGGGCGGCAGATACGCAGTATTTT. Amino acid sequence: CASSPSGAADTQYF.

The chain links TRBV7-2 to TRBJ2-5, with no clear D. Germline CDR1 reads SGHTA; CDR2 reads FQGNSA. Trimming took off 1 base at V and 5 bases at J, with 11 bases between the two ends. CDR3 size: 14 residues. The CDR3, as DNA: TGTGCCAGCAGCTTAGATGGCAGTCGGGAGACCCAGTACTTC. Amino acid sequence: CASSLDGSRETQYF.

This clonotype was observed at least ten times. V usage is TRBV9 and J usage is TRBJ2-2; D is possibly TRBD2 (5 bases). Trimming left V 6 bases short and J 1 base short, with 7 bases between. Per germline, CDR1 SGDLS and CDR2 YYNGEE. This CDR3 has 13 amino acids. DNA for the CDR3: TGTGCCAGCACCCGGGAGAACACCGGGGAGCTGTTTTTT. Its protein is CASTRENTGELFF. Filled out from reference TRBV9 and TRBJ2-2, the complete variable domain reads DSGVTQTPKHLITATGQRVTLRCSPRSGDLSVYWYQQSLDQGLQFLIQYYNGEERAKGNILERFSAQQFPDLHSELNLSSLELGDSALYFCASTRENTGELFFGEGSRLTVL.

Many counts were recorded for this clonotype. The chain joins TRBV5-1 to TRBJ1-1; the D is unclear. In germline, CDR1 is SGHRS, CDR2 YFSETQ. The CDR3 totals 14 residues. Trimming took off 1 base at V and 1 base at J, with 8 bases between the two ends. The CDR3 nucleotides are TGCGCCAGCAGCTTGACTCCCGAGAACACTGAAGCTTTCTTT. Its protein product is CASSLTPENTEAFF.

CDR3 protein: CASSFDSAYGYTF. For the CDR3, the DNA is TGTGCCAGCAGCTTCGACAGTGCCTATGGCTACACCTTC. The chain uses TRBV7-2 and TRBJ1-2; TRBD1 might be the D (5 bases). The germline CDR1 and CDR2 sequences are SGHTA and FQGNSA. Trimming left V 3 bases short and J 4 bases short, with 9 bases between. The CDR3 is 13 amino acids.

There are a few counts of this clonotype. V and J are TRBV9 and TRBJ2-2, with 7 bases that match TRBD2. This CDR3 has 15 amino acids. Per germline, CDR1 SGDLS and CDR2 YYNGEE. After removal of 4 bases from V and 4 bases from J, the junction contained 7 bases not matched to a gene. CDR3 nucleotides: TGTGCCAGCAGCTCCTTCGGGACTATCACCGGGGAGCTGTTTTTT. Translating gives CASSSFGTITGELFF.